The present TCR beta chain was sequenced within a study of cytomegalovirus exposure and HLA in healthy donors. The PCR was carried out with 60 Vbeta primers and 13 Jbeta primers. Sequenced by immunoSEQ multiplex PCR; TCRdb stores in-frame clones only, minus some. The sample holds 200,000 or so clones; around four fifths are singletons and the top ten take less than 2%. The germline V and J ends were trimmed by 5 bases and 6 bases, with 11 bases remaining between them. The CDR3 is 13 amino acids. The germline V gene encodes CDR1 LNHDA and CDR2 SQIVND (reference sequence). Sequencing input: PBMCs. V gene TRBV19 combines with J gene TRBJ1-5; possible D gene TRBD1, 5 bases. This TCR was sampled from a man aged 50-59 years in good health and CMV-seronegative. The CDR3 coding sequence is TGTGCCAGTAGTGTACAGGATGCTCAGCCCCAGCATTTT. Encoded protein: CASSVQDAQPQHF.